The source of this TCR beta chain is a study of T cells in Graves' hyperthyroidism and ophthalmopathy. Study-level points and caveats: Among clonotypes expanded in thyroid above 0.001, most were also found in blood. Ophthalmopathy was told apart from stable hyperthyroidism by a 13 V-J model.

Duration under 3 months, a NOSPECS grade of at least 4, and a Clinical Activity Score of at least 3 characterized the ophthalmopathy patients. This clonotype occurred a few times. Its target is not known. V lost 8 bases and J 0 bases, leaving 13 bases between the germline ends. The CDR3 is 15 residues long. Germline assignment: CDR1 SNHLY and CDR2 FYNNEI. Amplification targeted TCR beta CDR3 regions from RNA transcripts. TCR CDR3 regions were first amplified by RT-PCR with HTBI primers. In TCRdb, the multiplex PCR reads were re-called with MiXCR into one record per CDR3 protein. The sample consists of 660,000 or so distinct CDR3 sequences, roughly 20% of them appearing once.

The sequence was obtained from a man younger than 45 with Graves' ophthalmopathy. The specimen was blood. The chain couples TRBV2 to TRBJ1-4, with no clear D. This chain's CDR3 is CASRVQRATNEKLFF. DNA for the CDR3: TGTGCCAGCCGGGTCCAACGTGCAACTAATGAAAAACTGTTTTTT.